Sequencing of this TCR beta chain was carried out in a study of T cell responses to AZD1222 COVID-19 vaccine. General study results and limits: Reports say nearly half of spike-specific TCRs go after unmutated variant regions. The study sampled repertoires only after the peak T cell response. Females outnumbered males among donors, who were mostly white British; clonal diversity was possibly underestimated.

V shed 1 base, J shed 4 bases, and the junction held 10 bases outside the gene matches. The CDR3 sequence is 17 residues long. Germline V gene lookup returns CDR1 LNHNV and CDR2 YYDKDF (reference sequence). The method was immunoSEQ multiplex PCR; TCRdb's version includes in-frame clones alone and lacks a portion of them. The table has 70,000 to 100,000 clones, 90% to 95% seen once; the top ten hold 3.1%. Analysis merged second doses at about 4 or about 12 weeks. Concerning this clone itself: Its antigen is unidentified.

This specimen was peripheral blood, taken 28 days after the second AZD1222 dose. The receptor comes from an adult who received the AZD1222 COVID-19 vaccine. This sequence joins TRBV15 and TRBJ2-1; TRBD1 matches 7 bases. CDR3 bases: TGTGCCACCAGCAGAGGGGAAGGGACAGCTCTTTACAATGAGCAGTTCTTC. This encodes CATSRGEGTALYNEQFF.